The present T cell receptor beta chain was sequenced within a study of spatial heterogeneity in lung cancer. From the 5' RACE reads, TCRdb called clonotypes with MiXCR, one entry per CDR3 protein. This sample has under 9,500 distinct CDR3 sequences, with approximately 8.2% found just once. Germline CDR1 is SNHLY and CDR2 is FYNNEI. The CDR3 contains 14 residues. The germline V and J ends were trimmed by 5 bases and 2 bases, with 10 bases remaining between them. A few counts support this clonotype. Its specificity is not known. Within a library made for alpha chains, this beta chain is off target, and its count is uninformative. Time point of the sample: sample taken at primary tumor resection. The approximately 79 donors had untreated early-stage non-small cell lung cancer. Tumor, nontumor lung or frozen PBMC supplied whole RNA that was sequenced unsorted. Study results and caveats: One measure, the expanded intratumoral alpha and beta TCR count, tracked tumor mutation counts. The numbers of ubiquitous and regional expanded TCRs correlated with ubiquitous and regional nonsynonymous mutations, respectively.

This sequence joins TRBV2 and TRBJ1-5; D gene uncertain. The starting material was lung tumor tissue, obtained at surgery. The clonotype was recovered from a male donor with early-stage non-small cell lung cancer. The CDR3 loop is CASSRSRGNQPQHF. The CDR3 DNA follows: TGTGCCAGCAGTCGCTCACGGGGCAATCAGCCCCAGCATTTT.